What follows is one T cell receptor (beta chain) and its context. The data are from a study of human T cells and chemical hapten exposure. Via MiXCR, TCRdb re-called the RACE reads, giving one row per CDR3 protein. The sample contains about 200,000 distinct CDR3 sequences, about 25% of which appear only once. Sample time point: patch test 3, about 24 weeks after DPC sensitization. Treatment given: therapeutic diphenylcyclopropenone sensitization with weekly scalp DPC. The clonotype comes from a woman between 35 and 50 years old with alopecia areata. Some clones in this sample may be carry-over from other donors' samples. Specimen: whole blood, collected in connection with sensitization to the hapten diphenylcyclopropenone (DPC).

CDR3 region: CASSPAGLGYTF. For the CDR3, the DNA is TGTGCCAGCAGCCCGGCAGGGCTTGGCTACACCTTC. The V call is TRBV16, the J call TRBJ1-2, with a tentative D call TRBD1 (5 bases). In germline, CDR1 is KGHSY, CDR2 FQNENV. V shed 4 bases and J shed 7 bases, with 10 bases lying between them. The CDR3 runs to 12 residues.